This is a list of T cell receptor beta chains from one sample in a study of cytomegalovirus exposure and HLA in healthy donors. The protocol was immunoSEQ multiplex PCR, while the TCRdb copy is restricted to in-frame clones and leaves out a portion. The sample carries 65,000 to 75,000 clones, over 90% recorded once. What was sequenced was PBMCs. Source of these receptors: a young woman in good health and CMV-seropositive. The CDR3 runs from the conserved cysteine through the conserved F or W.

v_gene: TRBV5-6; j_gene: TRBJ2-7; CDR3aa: CASSLGLAGEQYF
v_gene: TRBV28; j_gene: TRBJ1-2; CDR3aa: CASRLQGANYGYTF
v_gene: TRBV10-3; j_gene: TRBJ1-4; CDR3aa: CAISEQGTEKLFF
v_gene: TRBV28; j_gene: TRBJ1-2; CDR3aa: CASSLGQGARGYTF
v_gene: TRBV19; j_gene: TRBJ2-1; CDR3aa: CASSLQGNEQFF
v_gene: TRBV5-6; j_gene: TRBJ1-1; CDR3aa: CASRRDRETRAAFF
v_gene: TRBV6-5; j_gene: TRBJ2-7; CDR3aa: CASSLRTGAREQYF
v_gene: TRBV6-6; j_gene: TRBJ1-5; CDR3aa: CASINRASNQPQHF
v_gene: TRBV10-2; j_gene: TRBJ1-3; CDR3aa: CASSGPGTGVGGNTIYF
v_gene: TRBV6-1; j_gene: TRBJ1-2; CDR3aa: CASRTGTVGYTF
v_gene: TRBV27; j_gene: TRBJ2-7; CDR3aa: CASRPDREQYF
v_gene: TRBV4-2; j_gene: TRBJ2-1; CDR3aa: CASSHPGDPGQGSHNEQFF
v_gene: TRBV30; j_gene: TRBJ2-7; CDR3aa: CAWSSGILGEQYF
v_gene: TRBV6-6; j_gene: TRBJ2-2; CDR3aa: CASGIRANTGELFF